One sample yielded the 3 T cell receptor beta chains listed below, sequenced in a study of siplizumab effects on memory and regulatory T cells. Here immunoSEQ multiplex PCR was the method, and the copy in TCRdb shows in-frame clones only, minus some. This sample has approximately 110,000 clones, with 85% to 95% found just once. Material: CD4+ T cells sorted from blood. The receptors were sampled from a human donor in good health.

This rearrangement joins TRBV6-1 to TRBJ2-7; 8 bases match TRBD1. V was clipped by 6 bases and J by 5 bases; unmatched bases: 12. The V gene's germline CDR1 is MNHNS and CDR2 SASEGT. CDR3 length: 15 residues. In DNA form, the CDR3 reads TGTGCCAGCAGCCCTAGAGGGCAGGGGGCGAACGAGCAGTACTTC. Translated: CASSPRGQGANEQYF.

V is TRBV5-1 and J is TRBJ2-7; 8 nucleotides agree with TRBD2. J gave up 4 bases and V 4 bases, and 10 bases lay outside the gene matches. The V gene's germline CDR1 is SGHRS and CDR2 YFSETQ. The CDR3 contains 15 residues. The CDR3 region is CASSPGSSGSYEQYF. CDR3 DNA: TGCGCCAGCAGCCCTGGTTCGAGCGGGAGTTACGAGCAGTACTTC.

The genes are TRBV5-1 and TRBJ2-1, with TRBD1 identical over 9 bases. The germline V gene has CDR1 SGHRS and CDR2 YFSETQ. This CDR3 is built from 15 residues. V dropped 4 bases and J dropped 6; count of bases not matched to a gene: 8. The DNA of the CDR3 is TGCGCCAGCAGCCTGGGACAGGGACTAACCAATGAGCAGTTCTTC. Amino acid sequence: CASSLGQGLTNEQFF.